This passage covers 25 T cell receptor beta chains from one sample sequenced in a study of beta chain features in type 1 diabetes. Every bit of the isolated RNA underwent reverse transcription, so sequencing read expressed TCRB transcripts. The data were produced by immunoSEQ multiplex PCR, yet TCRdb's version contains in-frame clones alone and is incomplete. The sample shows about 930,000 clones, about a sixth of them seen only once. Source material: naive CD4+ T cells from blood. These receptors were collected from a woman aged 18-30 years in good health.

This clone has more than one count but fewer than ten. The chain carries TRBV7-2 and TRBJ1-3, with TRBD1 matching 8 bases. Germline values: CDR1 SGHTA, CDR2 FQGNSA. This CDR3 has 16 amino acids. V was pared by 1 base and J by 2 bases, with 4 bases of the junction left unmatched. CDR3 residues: CASSLVETGAGNTIYF. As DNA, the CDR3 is TGTGCCAGCAGCTTAGTCGAGACAGGGGCTGGAAACACCATATATTTT.

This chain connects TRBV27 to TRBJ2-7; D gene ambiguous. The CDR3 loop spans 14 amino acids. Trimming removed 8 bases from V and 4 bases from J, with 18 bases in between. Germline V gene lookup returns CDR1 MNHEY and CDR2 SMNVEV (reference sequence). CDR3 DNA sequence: TGTGCCAGCCGTCGGACCGACTTCAATTACGAGCAGTACTTC. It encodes CASRRTDFNYEQYF.

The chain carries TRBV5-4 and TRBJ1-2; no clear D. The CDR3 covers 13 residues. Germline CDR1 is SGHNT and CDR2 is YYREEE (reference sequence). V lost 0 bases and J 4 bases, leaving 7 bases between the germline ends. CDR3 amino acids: CASSLEKFYGYTF. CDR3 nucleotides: TGTGCCAGCAGCTTGGAAAAGTTCTATGGCTACACCTTC.

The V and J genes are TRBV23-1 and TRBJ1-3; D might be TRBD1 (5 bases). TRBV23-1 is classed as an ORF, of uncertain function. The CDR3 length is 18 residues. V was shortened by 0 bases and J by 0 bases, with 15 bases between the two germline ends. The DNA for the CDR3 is TGCGCCAGCAGTCAATCGGAGCAGGGCGAACGCTCTGGAAACACCATATATTTT. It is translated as CASSQSEQGERSGNTIYF.

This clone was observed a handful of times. CDR3 sequence (DNA): TGTGCCAGCAGTGGGACTGAGAGCACAGATACGCAGTATTTT. Translation: CASSGTESTDTQYF. The chain employs TRBV28 and TRBJ2-3, with TRBD2 as a possible D gene (6 bases). This CDR3 region has 14 residues. Germline V gene data show CDR1 as MDHEN and CDR2 as SYDVKM. The ends were cut back, 5 bases at V and 0 bases at J, with 9 bases in the middle.

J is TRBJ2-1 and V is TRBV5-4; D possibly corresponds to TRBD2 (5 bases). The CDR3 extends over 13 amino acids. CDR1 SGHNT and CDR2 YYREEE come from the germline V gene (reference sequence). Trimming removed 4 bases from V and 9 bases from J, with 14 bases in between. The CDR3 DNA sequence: TGTGCCAGCAGCCCGAGGGTTAGAGGTGAGCAGTTCTTC. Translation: CASSPRVRGEQFF.

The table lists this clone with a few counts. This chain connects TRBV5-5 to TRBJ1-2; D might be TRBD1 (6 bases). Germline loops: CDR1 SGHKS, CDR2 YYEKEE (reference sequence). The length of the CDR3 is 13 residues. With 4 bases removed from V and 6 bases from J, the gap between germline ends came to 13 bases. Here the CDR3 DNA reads TGTGCCAGCAGCATCAGACAGGCTCATGGCTACACCTTC. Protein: CASSIRQAHGYTF.

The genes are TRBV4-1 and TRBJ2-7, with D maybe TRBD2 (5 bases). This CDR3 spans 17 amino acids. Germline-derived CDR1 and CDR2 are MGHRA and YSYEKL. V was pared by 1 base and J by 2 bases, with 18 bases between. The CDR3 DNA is TGCGCCAGCAGCCAAGTCACACTAAGCGGCCGCGCCTACGAGCAGTACTTC. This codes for CASSQVTLSGRAYEQYF.

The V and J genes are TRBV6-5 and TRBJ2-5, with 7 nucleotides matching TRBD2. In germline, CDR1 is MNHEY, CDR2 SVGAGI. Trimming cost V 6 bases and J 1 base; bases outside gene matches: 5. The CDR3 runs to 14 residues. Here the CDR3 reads CASRASGFQETQYF. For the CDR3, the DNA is TGTGCCAGCAGGGCTAGCGGCTTCCAAGAGACCCAGTACTTC.

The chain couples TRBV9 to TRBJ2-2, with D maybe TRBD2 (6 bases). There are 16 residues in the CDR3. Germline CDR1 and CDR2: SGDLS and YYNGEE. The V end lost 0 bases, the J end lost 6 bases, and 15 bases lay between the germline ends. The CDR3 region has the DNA TGTGCCAGCAGCGTAGCCTCGGGACTCCCACCCGGGGAGCTGTTTTTT. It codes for CASSVASGLPPGELFF. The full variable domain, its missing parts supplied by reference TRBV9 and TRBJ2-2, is DSGVTQTPKHLITATGQRVTLRCSPRSGDLSVYWYQQSLDQGLQFLIQYYNGEERAKGNILERFSAQQFPDLHSELNLSSLELGDSALYFCASSVASGLPPGELFFGEGSRLTVL.

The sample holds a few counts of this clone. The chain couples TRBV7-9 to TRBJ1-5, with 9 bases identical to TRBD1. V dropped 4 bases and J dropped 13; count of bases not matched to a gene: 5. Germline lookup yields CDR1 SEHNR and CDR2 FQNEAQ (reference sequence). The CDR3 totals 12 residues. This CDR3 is CASSYGDREQHF. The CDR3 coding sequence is TGTGCCAGCAGCTACGGGGACAGGGAGCAGCATTTT.

CDR3 nucleotide sequence: TGCGCCAGCAGCCAAGTGCCCGGGGGAGGAGAGACCCAGTACTTC. Encoded protein: CASSQVPGGGETQYF. The chain recombines TRBV4-3 with TRBJ2-5; tentative D call: TRBD2 (6 bases). Trimming pared 1 base from V and 4 bases from J, leaving 13 bases between. This CDR3 has 15 amino acids. Germline CDR1 LGHNA, CDR2 YSLEER.

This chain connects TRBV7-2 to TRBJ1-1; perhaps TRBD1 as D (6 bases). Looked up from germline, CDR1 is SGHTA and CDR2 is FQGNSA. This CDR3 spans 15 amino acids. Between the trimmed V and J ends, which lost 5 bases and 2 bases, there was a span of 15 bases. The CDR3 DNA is TGTGCCAGCAGCGCCCGACCGGGGGGCAACACTGAAGCTTTCTTT. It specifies CASSARPGGNTEAFF. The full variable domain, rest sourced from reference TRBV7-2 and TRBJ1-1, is GAGVSQSPSNKVTEKGKDVELRCDPISGHTALYWYRQSLGQGLEFLIYFQGNSAPDKSGLPSDRFSAERTGGSVSTLTIQRTQQEDSAVYLCASSARPGGNTEAFFGQGTRLTVV.

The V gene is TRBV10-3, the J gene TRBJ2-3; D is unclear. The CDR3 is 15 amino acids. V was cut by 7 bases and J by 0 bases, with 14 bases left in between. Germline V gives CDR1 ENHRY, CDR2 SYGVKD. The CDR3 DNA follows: TGTGCCATCAATTCCCCGGGCGGTAGCACAGATACGCAGTATTTT. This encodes CAINSPGGSTDTQYF.

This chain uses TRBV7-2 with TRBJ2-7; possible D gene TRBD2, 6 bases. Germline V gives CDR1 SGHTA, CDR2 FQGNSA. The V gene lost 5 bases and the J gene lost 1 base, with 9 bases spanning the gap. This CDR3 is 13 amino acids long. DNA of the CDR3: TGTGCCAGCAGCCCAAGCGGGTCCTACGAGCAGTACTTC. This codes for CASSPSGSYEQYF.

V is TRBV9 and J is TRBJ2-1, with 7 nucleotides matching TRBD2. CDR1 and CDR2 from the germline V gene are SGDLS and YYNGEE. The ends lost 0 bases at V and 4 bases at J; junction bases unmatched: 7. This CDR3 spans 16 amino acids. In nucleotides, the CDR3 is TGTGCCAGCAGCGTAGCTACCGGGAGGTCTTACAATGAGCAGTTCTTC. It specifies CASSVATGRSYNEQFF. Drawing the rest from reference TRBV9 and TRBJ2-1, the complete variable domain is DSGVTQTPKHLITATGQRVTLRCSPRSGDLSVYWYQQSLDQGLQFLIQYYNGEERAKGNILERFSAQQFPDLHSELNLSSLELGDSALYFCASSVATGRSYNEQFFGPGTRLTVL.

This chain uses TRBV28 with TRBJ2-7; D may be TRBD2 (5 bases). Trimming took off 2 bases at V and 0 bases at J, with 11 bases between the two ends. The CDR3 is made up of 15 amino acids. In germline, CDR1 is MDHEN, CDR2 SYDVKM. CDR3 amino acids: CASSLRGSLSYEQYF. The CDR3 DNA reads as TGTGCCAGCAGTTTACGGGGTAGCCTCTCCTACGAGCAGTACTTC.

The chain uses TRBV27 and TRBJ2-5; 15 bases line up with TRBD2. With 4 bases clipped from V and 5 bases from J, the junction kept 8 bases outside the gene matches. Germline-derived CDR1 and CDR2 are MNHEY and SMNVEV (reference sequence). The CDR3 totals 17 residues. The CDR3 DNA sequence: TGTGCCAGCAGTTCCCGGACTAGCGGGAGGGCCCGTGAGACCCAGTACTTC. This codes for CASSSRTSGRARETQYF.

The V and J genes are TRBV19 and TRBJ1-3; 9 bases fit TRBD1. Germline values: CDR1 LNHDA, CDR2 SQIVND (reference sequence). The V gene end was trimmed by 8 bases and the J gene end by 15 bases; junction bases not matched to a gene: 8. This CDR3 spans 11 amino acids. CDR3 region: CASGRRDREYF. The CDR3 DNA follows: TGTGCCAGTGGACGAAGGGACAGGGAATATTTT.

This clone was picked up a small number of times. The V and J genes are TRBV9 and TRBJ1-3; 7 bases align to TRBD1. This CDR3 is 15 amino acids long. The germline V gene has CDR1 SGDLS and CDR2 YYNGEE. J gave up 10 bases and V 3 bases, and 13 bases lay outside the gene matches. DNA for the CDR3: TGTGCCAGCAGCGGCAGACAGGGTACGGATCGAACCATATATTTT. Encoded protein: CASSGRQGTDRTIYF.

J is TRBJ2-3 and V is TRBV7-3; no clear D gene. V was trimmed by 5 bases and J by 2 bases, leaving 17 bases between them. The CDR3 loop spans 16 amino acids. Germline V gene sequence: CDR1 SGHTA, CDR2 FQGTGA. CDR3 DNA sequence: TGTGCCAGCAGCCAATACAGCCTTGCAAACACAGATACGCAGTATTTT. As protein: CASSQYSLANTDTQYF.

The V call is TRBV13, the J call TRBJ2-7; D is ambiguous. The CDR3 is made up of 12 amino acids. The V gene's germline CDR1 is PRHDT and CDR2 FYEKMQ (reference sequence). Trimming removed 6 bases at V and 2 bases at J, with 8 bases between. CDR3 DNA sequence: TGTGCCAGCAGAGGCCTGACCTACGAGCAGTACTTC. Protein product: CASRGLTYEQYF.

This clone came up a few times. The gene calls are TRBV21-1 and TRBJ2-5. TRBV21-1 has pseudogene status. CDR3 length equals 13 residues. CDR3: CASSNRTKKTQYF. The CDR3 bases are TGTGCCAGCAGCAACCGAACCAAGAAGACCCAGTACTTC.

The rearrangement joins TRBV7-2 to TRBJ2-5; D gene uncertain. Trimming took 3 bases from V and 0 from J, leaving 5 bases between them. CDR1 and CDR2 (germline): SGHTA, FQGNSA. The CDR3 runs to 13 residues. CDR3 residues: CASSLADQETQYF. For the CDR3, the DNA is TGTGCCAGCAGCTTGGCAGACCAAGAGACCCAGTACTTC.

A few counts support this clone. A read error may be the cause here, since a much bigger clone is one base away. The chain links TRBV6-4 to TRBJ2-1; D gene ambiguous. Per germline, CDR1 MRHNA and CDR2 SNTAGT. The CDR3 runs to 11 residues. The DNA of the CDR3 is TGTGCCATCAGTGACTACAATGAGCAGTTCTTC. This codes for CAISDYNEQFF.